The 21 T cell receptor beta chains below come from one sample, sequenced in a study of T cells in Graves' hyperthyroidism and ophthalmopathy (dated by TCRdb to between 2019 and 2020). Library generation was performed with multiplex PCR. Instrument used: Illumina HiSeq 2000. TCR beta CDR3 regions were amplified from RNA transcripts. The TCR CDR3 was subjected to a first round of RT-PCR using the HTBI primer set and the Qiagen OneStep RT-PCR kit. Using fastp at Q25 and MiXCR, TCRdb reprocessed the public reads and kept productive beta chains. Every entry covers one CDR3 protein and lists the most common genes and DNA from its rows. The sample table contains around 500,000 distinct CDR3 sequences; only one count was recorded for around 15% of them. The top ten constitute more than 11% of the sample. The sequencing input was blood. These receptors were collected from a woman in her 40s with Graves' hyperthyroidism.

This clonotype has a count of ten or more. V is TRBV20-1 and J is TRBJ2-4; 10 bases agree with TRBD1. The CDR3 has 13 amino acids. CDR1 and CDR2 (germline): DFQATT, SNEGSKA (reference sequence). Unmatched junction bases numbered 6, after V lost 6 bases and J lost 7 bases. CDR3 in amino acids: CSARTGGTNIQYF. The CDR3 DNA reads TGCAGTGCCCGGACAGGGGGAACGAACATTCAGTACTTC.

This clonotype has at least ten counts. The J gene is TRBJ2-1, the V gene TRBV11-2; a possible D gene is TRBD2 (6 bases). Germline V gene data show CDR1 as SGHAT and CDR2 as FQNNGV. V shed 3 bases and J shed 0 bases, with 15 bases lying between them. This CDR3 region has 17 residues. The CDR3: CASSFLIAASSYNEQFF. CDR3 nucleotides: TGTGCCAGCAGCTTCCTCATAGCGGCGAGCTCCTACAATGAGCAGTTCTTC. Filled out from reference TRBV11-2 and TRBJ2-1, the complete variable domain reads EAGVAQSPRYKIIEKRQSVAFWCNPISGHATLYWYQQILGQGPKLLIQFQNNGVVDDSQLPKDRFSAERLKGVDSTLKIQPAKLEDSAVYLCASSFLIAASSYNEQFFGPGTRLTVL.

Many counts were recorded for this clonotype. CDR3 residues: CASRFQGARYGYTF. CDR3 nucleotide sequence: TGTGCCAGCAGATTTCAGGGGGCAAGATATGGCTACACCTTC. V gene TRBV28 combines with J gene TRBJ1-2; 8 bases map to TRBD1. Germline-derived CDR1 and CDR2 are MDHEN and SYDVKM. This CDR3 region has 14 residues. Trimming at V came to 6 bases and at J to 5 bases, leaving 8 bases not matched to a gene.

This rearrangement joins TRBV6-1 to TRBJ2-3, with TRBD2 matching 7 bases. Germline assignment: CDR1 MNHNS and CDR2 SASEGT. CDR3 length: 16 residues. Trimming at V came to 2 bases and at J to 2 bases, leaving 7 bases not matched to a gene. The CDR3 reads CASSEWGGIITDTQYF. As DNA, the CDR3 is TGTGCCAGCAGTGAATGGGGGGGGATTATCACAGATACGCAGTATTTT.

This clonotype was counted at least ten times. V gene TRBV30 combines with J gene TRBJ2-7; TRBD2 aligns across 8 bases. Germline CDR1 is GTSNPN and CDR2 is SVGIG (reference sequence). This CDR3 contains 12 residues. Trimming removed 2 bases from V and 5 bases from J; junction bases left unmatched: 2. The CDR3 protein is CAWSRGGDEQYF. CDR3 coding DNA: TGTGCCTGGAGTCGGGGGGGCGACGAGCAGTACTTC.

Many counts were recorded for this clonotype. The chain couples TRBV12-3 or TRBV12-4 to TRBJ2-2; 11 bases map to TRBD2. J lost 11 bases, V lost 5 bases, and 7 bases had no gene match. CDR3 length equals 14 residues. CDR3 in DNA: TGTGCCAGCAGTCGACTAGCGGGGACCGTTGAGCTGTTTTTT. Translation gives CASSRLAGTVELFF.

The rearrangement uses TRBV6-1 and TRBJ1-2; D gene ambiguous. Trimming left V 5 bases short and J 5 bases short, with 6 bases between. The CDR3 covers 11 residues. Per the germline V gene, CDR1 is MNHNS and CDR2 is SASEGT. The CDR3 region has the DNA TGTGCCAGCAGTCCACAGTATGGCTACACCTTC. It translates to CASSPQYGYTF.

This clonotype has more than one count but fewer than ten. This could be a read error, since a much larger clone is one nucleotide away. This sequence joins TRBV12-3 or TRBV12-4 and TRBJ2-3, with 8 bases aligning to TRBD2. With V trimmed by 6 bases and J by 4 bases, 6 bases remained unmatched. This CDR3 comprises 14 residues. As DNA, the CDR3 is TGTGCCAGCAGGTTTCTAGCGGGCCCAGATACGCAGTATTTT. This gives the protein CASRFLAGPDTQYF.

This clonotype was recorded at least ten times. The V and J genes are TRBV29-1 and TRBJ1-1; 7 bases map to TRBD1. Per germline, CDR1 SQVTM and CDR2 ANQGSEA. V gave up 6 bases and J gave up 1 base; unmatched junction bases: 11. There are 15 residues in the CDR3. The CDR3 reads CSVLDRASRNTEAFF. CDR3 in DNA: TGCAGCGTCTTAGACAGGGCTAGCAGGAACACTGAAGCTTTCTTT.

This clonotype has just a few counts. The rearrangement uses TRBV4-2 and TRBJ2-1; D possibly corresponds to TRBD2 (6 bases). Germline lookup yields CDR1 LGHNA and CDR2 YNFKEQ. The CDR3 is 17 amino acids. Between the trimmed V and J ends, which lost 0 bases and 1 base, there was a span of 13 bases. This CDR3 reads CASSQDLAGRSYNEQFF. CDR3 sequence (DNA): TGTGCCAGCAGCCAAGATCTTGCGGGACGATCCTACAATGAGCAGTTCTTC.

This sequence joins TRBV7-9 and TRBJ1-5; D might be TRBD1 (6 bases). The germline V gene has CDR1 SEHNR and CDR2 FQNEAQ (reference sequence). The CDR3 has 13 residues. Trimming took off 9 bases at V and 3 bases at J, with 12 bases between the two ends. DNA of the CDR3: TGTGCCAGAGGGGGACGGAACAATCAGCCCCAGCATTTT. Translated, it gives CARGGRNNQPQHF.

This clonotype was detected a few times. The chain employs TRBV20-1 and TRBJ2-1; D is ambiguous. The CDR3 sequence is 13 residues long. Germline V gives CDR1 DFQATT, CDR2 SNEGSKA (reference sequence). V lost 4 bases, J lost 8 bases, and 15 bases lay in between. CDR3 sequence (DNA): TGCAGTGCTAACCCCCTCGGTCGGGATGAGCAGTTCTTC. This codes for CSANPLGRDEQFF.

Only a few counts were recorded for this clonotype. For the CDR3, the DNA is TGTGCCAGCAGTGGTACAGGGAGCGGTGGGTCCTACGAGCAGTACTTC. Its translation is CASSGTGSGGSYEQYF. The chain has TRBV6-1 and TRBJ2-7, with TRBD1 as a possible D gene (6 bases). The CDR3 contains 16 residues. Trimming left V 4 bases short and J 1 base short, with 17 bases between. Germline assignment: CDR1 MNHNS and CDR2 SASEGT.

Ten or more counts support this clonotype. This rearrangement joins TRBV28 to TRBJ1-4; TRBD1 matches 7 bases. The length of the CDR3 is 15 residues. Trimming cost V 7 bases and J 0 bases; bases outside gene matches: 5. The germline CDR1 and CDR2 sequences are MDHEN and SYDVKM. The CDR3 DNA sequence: TGTGCCAGCACGGGACAGACTGCAACTAATGAAAAACTGTTTTTT. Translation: CASTGQTATNEKLFF.

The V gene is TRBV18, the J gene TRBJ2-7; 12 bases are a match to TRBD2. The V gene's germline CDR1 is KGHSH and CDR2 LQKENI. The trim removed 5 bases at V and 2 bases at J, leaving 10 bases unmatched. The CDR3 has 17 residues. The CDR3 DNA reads TGTGCCAGCTCAGTCACTAGCGGGAGGCCGGGGGCCTACGAGCAGTACTTC. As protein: CASSVTSGRPGAYEQYF.

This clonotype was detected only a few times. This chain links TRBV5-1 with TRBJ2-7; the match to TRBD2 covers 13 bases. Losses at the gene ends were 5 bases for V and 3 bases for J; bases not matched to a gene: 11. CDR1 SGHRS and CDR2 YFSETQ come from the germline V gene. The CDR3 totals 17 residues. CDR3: CASSAGTSGRAYYEQYF. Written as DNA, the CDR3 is TGCGCCAGCAGTGCAGGAACTAGCGGGAGGGCTTACTACGAGCAGTACTTC.

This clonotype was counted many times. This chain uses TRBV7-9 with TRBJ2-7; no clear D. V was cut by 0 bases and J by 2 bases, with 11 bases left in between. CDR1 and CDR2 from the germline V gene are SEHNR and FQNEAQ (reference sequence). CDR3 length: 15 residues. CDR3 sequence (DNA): TGTGCCAGCAGCTTAGCGCTCAGAGAGACCTACGAGCAGTACTTC. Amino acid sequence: CASSLALRETYEQYF.

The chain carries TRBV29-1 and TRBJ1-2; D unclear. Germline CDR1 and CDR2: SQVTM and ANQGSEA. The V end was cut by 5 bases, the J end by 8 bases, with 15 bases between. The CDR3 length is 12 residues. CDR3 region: CSVLNQDGGYTF. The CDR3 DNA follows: TGCAGCGTTTTGAATCAGGACGGCGGCTACACCTTC.

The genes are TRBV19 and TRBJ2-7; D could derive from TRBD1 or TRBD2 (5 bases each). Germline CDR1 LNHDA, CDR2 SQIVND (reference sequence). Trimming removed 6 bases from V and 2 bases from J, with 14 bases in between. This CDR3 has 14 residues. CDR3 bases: TGTGCCAGTAGCAGTACAGAGGGGACCTACGAGCAGTACTTC. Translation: CASSSTEGTYEQYF.

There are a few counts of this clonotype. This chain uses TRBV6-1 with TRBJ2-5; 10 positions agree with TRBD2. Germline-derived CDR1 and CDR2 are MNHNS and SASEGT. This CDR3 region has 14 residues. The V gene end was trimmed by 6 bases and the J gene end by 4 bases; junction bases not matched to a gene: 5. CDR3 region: CASRALAGIETQYF. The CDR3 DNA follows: TGTGCCAGCAGGGCACTAGCGGGAATAGAGACCCAGTACTTC.

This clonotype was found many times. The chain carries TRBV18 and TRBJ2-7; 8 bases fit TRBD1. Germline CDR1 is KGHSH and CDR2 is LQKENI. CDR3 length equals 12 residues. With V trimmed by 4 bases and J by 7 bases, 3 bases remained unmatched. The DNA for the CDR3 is TGTGCCAGCTCACGACAGGGGAAGGAGCAGTACTTC. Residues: CASSRQGKEQYF.